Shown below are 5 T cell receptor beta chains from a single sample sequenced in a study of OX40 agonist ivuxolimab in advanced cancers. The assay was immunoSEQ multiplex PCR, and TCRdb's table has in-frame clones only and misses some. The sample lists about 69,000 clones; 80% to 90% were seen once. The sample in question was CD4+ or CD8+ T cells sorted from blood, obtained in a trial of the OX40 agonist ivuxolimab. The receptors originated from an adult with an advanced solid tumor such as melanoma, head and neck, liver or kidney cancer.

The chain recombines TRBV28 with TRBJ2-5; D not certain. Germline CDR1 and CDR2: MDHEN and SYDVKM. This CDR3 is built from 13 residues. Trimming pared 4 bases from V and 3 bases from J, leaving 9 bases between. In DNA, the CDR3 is TGTGCCAGCAGTTCTAGAGGAAAAGAGACCCAGTACTTC. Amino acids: CASSSRGKETQYF. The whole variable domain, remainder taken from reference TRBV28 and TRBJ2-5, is DVKVTQSSRYLVKRTGEKVFLECVQDMDHENMFWYRQDPGLGLRLIYFSYDVKMKEKGDIPEGYSVSREKKERFSLILESASTNQTSMYLCASSSRGKETQYFGPGTRLLVL.

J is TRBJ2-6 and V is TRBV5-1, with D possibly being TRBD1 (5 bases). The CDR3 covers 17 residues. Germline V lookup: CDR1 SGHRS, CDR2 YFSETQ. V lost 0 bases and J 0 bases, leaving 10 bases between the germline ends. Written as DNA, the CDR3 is TGCGCCAGCAGCTTGGTTAGGGGTGACTCTGGGGCCAACGTCCTGACTTTC. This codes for CASSLVRGDSGANVLTF.

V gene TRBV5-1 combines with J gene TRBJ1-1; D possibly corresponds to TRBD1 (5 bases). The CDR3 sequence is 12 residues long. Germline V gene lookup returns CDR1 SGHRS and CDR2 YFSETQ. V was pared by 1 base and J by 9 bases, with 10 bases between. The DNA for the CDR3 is TGCGCCAGCAGCTTGTCCCAGGGCCAAGCTTTCTTT. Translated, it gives CASSLSQGQAFF.

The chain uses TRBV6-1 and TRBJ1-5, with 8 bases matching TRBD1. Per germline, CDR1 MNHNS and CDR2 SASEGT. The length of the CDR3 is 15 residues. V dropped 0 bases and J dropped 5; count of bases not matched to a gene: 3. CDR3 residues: CASSEALRGHQPQHF. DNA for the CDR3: TGTGCCAGCAGTGAAGCGCTCAGGGGGCATCAGCCCCAGCATTTT.

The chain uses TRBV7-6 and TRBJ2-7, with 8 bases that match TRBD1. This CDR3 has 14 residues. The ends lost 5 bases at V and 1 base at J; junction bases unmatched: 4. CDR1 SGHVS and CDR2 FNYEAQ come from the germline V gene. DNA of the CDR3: TGTGCCAGCAGCATCGGACAGGGTTCCTACGAGCAGTACTTC. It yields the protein CASSIGQGSYEQYF.